Listed here are 2 T cell receptor beta chains from one sample, sequenced in a study of blood T cell repertoires in COVID-19 (dated by TCRdb to about 2020). The method behind the library was the immunoSEQ multiplex PCR assay. Not all clones reach the TCRdb copy of this immuneACCESS table, which keeps in-frame sequences only. Checked studies attribute under half of the gap to unresolved V genes and leave the rest unexplained. Across this sample there are about 88,000 clones, with roughly 87% seen only once. About 16% of the sample is taken by the ten largest. Sequencing was carried out using peripheral blood. The source of these receptors is a male donor with acute or convalescent COVID-19.

In DNA, the CDR3 is TGTGCCAGCAGCCAAGGGGACAGGGATAATTCACCCCTCCACTTT. Translated, it gives CASSQGDRDNSPLHF. The chain couples TRBV3-1 (or the pseudogene TRBV3-2) to TRBJ1-6, with 9 bases fitting TRBD1. Per germline, CDR1 LGHDT and CDR2 YNNKEL (reference sequence). This CDR3 is 15 amino acids long. With V trimmed by 1 base and J by 5 bases, 0 bases remained unmatched.

The chain carries TRBV5-6 and TRBJ1-2; D unresolved. The CDR3 contains 15 residues. Germline CDR1 reads SGHDT; CDR2 reads YYEEEE. Trimming cost V 6 bases and J 4 bases, with 19 bases left between them. The CDR3 spells CASNLEGLYAYGYTF. Here the CDR3 DNA reads TGTGCCAGCAACCTAGAAGGACTCTACGCCTATGGCTACACCTTC.